These 5 T cell receptor beta chains came from one sample sequenced in a study of neoadjuvant anti-PD-1 for oral cavity cancer. Time point given: after neoadjuvant nivolumab, at surgical resection. Assay: immunoSEQ multiplex PCR; the TCRdb copy retains only in-frame clones and omits some. The sample carries tens of thousands of clones, more than 35% recorded once. Source: tumor tissue, taken after nivolumab (anti-PD-1) treatment. The receptors derive from a person between 40 and 85 years old with oral cavity squamous cell carcinoma.

This clone was recorded a few times. The CDR3 spells CASSPLDQVDSYEQYF. The CDR3 DNA follows: TGTGCCAGCAGTCCCCTGGATCAGGTCGACTCCTACGAGCAGTACTTC. The V and J genes are TRBV28 and TRBJ2-7, with D uncertain. The CDR3 is 16 amino acids. With 5 bases removed from V and 0 bases from J, the gap between germline ends came to 17 bases. CDR1 and CDR2 from the germline V gene are MDHEN and SYDVKM. Full variable domain (outside the CDR3, taken from reference TRBV28 and TRBJ2-7): DVKVTQSSRYLVKRTGEKVFLECVQDMDHENMFWYRQDPGLGLRLIYFSYDVKMKEKGDIPEGYSVSREKKERFSLILESASTNQTSMYLCASSPLDQVDSYEQYFGPGTRLTVT.

The chain is built from TRBV2 and TRBJ1-1; weak D call: TRBD1 (5 bases). This CDR3 spans 18 amino acids. Germline V gives CDR1 SNHLY, CDR2 FYNNEI. Trimming removed 5 bases from V and 1 base from J, with 23 bases in between. CDR3 DNA sequence: TGTGCCAGCAGTCGTCCGGTTGGCAGGGAGGAGAAGAACACTGAAGCTTTCTTT. Amino acid sequence: CASSRPVGREEKNTEAFF.

V gene TRBV19 combines with J gene TRBJ2-3; D is possibly TRBD1 (6 bases). Germline V gene sequence: CDR1 LNHDA, CDR2 SQIVND (reference sequence). CDR3 length equals 15 residues. With 1 base removed from V and 4 bases from J, the gap between germline ends came to 12 bases. The CDR3, as DNA: TGTGCCAGTAGTATAGCAACAGGGTGGGCAGATACGCAGTATTTT. This codes for CASSIATGWADTQYF.

This clone showed up just a few times. V usage is TRBV9 and J usage is TRBJ2-1; 13 bases match TRBD2. The CDR3 has 18 amino acids. V shed 2 bases and J 5 bases; nucleotides not matched to a gene: 10. The germline V gene has CDR1 SGDLS and CDR2 YYNGEE. The chain's CDR3 is CASSVDLTSGGLHNEQFF. The CDR3 coding sequence is TGTGCCAGCAGCGTCGACTTGACTAGCGGGGGGCTACACAATGAGCAGTTCTTC.

This clone appeared a few times. V and J are TRBV5-1 and TRBJ2-5, with D perhaps given as TRBD1 or TRBD2 (5 bases each). CDR1 and CDR2 from the germline V gene are SGHRS and YFSETQ. This CDR3 has 13 residues. V lost 2 bases and J lost 5, with 10 bases in between. CDR3 in amino acids: CASSFLGEETQYF. CDR3 DNA sequence: TGCGCCAGCAGCTTTTTGGGGGAGGAGACCCAGTACTTC.